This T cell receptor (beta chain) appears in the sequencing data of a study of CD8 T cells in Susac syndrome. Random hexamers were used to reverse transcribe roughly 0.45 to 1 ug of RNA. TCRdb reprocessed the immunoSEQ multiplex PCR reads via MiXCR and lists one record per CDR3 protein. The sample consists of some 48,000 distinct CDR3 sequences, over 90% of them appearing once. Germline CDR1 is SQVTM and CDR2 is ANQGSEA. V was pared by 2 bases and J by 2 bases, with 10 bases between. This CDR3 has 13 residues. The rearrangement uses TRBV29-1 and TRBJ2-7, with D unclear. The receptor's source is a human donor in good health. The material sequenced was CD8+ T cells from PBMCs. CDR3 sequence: CSVEIGLPYEQYF. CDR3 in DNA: TGCAGCGTTGAAATCGGTCTTCCCTACGAGCAGTACTTC.